Following are 2 T cell receptor beta chains from one sample sequenced in a study of OX40 agonist ivuxolimab in advanced cancers. Generated by immunoSEQ multiplex PCR, the TCRdb table keeps only in-frame clones and is missing some. Of over 95,000 clones in the sample, just under 85% were seen once. The sequenced sample was CD4+ or CD8+ T cells sorted from blood, obtained in a trial of the OX40 agonist ivuxolimab. All receptors come from an adult with an advanced solid tumor such as melanoma, head and neck, liver or kidney cancer.

This chain joins TRBV19 and TRBJ1-1, with a weak D call TRBD1 (5 bases). V was pared by 6 bases and J by 2 bases, with 19 bases between. The CDR3 runs 16 residues. CDR1 and CDR2 (germline): LNHDA, SQIVND (reference sequence). Written as DNA, the CDR3 is TGTGCCAGTAGCCAACGGTCAGGGTGGAGCAACACTGAAGCTTTCTTT. Translated, it gives CASSQRSGWSNTEAFF.

This chain uses TRBV4-2 with TRBJ2-1; TRBD1 matches 9 bases. CDR1 is LGHNA, CDR2 YNFKEQ, per germline. The CDR3 runs 14 residues. The ends lost 0 bases at V and 14 bases at J; junction bases unmatched: 8. The CDR3 sequence is CASSQDDRGGEKFF. DNA of the CDR3: TGTGCCAGCAGCCAAGATGACAGGGGGGGGGAGAAGTTCTTC.